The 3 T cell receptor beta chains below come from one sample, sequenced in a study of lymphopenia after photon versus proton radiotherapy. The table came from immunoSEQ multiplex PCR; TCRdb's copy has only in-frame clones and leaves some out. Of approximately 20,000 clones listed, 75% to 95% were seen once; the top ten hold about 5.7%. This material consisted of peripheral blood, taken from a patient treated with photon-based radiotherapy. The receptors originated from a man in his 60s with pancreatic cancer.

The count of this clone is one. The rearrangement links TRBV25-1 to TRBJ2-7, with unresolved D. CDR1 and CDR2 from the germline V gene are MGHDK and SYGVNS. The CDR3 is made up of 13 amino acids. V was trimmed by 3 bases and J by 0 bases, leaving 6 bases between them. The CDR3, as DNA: TGTGCCAGCAGTGACGTGGCCTCCTACGAGCAGTACTTC. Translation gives CASSDVASYEQYF.

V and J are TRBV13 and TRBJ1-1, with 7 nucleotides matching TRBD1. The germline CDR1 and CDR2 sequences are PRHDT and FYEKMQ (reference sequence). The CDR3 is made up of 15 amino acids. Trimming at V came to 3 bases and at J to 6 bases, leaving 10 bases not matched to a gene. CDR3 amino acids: CASSFSLHRGAEAFF. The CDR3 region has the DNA TGTGCCAGCAGCTTTTCCCTCCACAGGGGCGCTGAAGCTTTCTTT. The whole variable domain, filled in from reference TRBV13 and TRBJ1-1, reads AAGVIQSPRHLIKEKRETATLKCYPIPRHDTVYWYQQGPGQDPQFLISFYEKMQSDKGSIPDRFSAQQFSDYHSELNMSSLELGDSALYFCASSFSLHRGAEAFFGQGTRLTVV.

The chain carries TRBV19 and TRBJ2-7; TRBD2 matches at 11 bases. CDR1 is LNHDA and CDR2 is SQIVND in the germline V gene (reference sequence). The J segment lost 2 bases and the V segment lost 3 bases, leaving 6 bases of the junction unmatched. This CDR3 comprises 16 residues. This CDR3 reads CASSMGGSGGAYEQYF. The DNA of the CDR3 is TGTGCCAGTAGTATGGGAGGTAGCGGGGGGGCCTACGAGCAGTACTTC. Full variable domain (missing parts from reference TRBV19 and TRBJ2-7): DGGITQSPKYLFRKEGQNVTLSCEQNLNHDAMYWYRQDPGQGLRLIYYSQIVNDFQKGDIAEGYSVSREKKESFPLTVTSAQKNPTAFYLCASSMGGSGGAYEQYFGPGTRLTVT.